The 21 T cell receptor beta chains listed next were all sequenced from one sample in a study of cytomegalovirus exposure and HLA in healthy donors. The study ran its PCR with 60 Vbeta and 13 Jbeta primers. Generated by immunoSEQ multiplex PCR, the TCRdb table keeps only in-frame clones and is missing some. The repertoire consists of about 140,000 clones, with roughly 82% occurring once and the leading ten covering roughly 3.2%. The sample comprised PBMCs. These receptors all stem from a man aged 18 to 30 in good health and CMV-seropositive.

On this clone itself: Different DNA sequences within this sample yield the same CDR3. The chain has TRBV14 and TRBJ1-4, with 8 bases fitting TRBD1. V dropped 4 bases and J dropped 4; count of bases not matched to a gene: 11. CDR3 size: 17 residues. CDR1 is SGHDN, CDR2 FVKESK, per germline. DNA of the CDR3: TGTGCCAGCAGCCCTAGACAGGGGCTGACTGGTAATGAAAAACTGTTTTTT. Amino acids: CASSPRQGLTGNEKLFF.

The chain employs TRBV5-1 and TRBJ1-1; maybe TRBD1 (5 bases). The CDR3 totals 12 residues. Deletions cut 4 bases from V and 4 bases from J, with 8 bases between. Germline-derived CDR1 and CDR2 are SGHRS and YFSETQ. The CDR3 reads CASSPGGTEAFF. The CDR3 DNA sequence: TGCGCCAGCAGCCCGGGGGGCACTGAAGCTTTCTTT.

The J gene is TRBJ2-6, the V gene TRBV18, with D uncertain. The germline gives CDR1 KGHSH, CDR2 LQKENI. The V end was cut by 1 base, the J end by 3 bases, with 10 bases between. This CDR3 region has 16 residues. This CDR3 reads CASSPLAGLGANVLTF. In nucleotides, the CDR3 is TGTGCCAGCTCACCACTCGCAGGCCTTGGGGCCAACGTCCTGACTTTC.

The chain has TRBV5-6 and TRBJ2-6; the D is unclear. V lost 0 bases and J lost 3, with 10 bases in between. From germline, CDR1 is SGHDT and CDR2 YYEEEE. This CDR3 region has 16 residues. Here the CDR3 DNA reads TGTGCCAGCAGCTTGGTACGGTTTATTGGGGCCAACGTCCTGACTTTC. Translated, it gives CASSLVRFIGANVLTF.

The chain uses TRBV9 and TRBJ2-1; no definite D call. This CDR3 contains 14 residues. From germline, CDR1 is SGDLS and CDR2 YYNGEE. The V gene lost 0 bases and the J gene lost 2 bases, with 6 bases spanning the gap. CDR3 nucleotide sequence: TGTGCCAGCAGCGTAGAGCCCACCTACAATGAGCAGTTCTTC. Amino acid sequence: CASSVEPTYNEQFF.

The chain recombines TRBV14 with TRBJ1-1, with 7 bases lining up with TRBD1. V was clipped by 4 bases and J by 5 bases; unmatched bases: 4. This CDR3 has 13 amino acids. The germline V gene encodes CDR1 SGHDN and CDR2 FVKESK. CDR3: CASSLQGYTEAFF. The CDR3 DNA follows: TGTGCCAGCAGCCTACAGGGGTATACTGAAGCTTTCTTT.

The CDR3 nucleotides read TGCGCCAGCAGCTTGAGCGGGAGGGATACTGAAGCTTTCTTT. Translation gives CASSLSGRDTEAFF. The chain employs TRBV5-1 and TRBJ1-1; D remains ambiguous. The germline V gene encodes CDR1 SGHRS and CDR2 YFSETQ. The CDR3 has 14 residues. Trimming took 1 base from V and 5 from J, leaving 12 bases between them.

V and J are TRBV7-6 and TRBJ1-1; D is uncertain. V lost 4 bases, J lost 6 bases, and 18 bases lay in between. CDR3 length equals 15 residues. The germline V gene encodes CDR1 SGHVS and CDR2 FNYEAQ. The CDR3 coding sequence is TGTGCCAGCAGCTCTGAGCGGGGTGAGCGCGCTGAAGCTTTCTTT. Its translation: CASSSERGERAEAFF. Looking up the rest from reference TRBV7-6 and TRBJ1-1 gives the full variable domain: GAGVSQSPRYKVTKRGQDVALRCDPISGHVSLYWYRQALGQGPEFLTYFNYEAQQDKSGLPNDRFSAERPEGSISTLTIQRTEQRDSAMYRCASSSERGERAEAFFGQGTRLTVV.

The chain has TRBV18 and TRBJ1-2; D is undetermined. V lost 3 bases to trimming and J lost 6 bases, with 11 bases between them. The germline V gene has CDR1 KGHSH and CDR2 LQKENI. The CDR3 extends over 13 amino acids. The CDR3, as DNA: TGTGCCAGCTCACCGACGGAGACTAATGGCTACACCTTC. The encoded protein is CASSPTETNGYTF.

The chain employs TRBV5-1 and TRBJ2-7, with D perhaps TRBD1 (5 bases). V lost 2 bases to trimming and J lost 1 base, with 10 bases between them. CDR1 is SGHRS, CDR2 YFSETQ, per germline. CDR3 length: 14 residues. Here the CDR3 DNA reads TGCGCCAGCAGCTTAGATTCAGGGTCCTACGAGCAGTACTTC. It is translated as CASSLDSGSYEQYF.

The chain carries TRBV30 and TRBJ2-7, with D possibly matching TRBD2 (6 bases). Germline CDR1 reads GTSNPN; CDR2 reads SVGIG (reference sequence). The germline V and J ends were trimmed by 7 bases and 3 bases, with 16 bases remaining between them. This CDR3 comprises 13 residues. CDR3 residues: CASRSGTGYEQYF. DNA of the CDR3: TGTGCCTCCCGCTCCGGGACTGGCTACGAGCAGTACTTC.

The chain carries TRBV7-9 and TRBJ1-4; perhaps TRBD1 as D (6 bases). Trimming shortened V by 7 bases and J by 4 bases, and 16 bases separated the two germline ends. Germline V gene data show CDR1 as SEHNR and CDR2 as FQNEAQ (reference sequence). The length of the CDR3 is 15 residues. Here the CDR3 DNA reads TGTGCCAGCATTGGAGCGGGACACTTTAATGAAAAACTGTTTTTT. Amino acid sequence: CASIGAGHFNEKLFF. The whole variable domain, filled in from reference TRBV7-9 and TRBJ1-4, reads DTGVSQNPRHKITKRGQNVTFRCDPISEHNRLYWYRQTLGQGPEFLTYFQNEAQLEKSRLLSDRFSAERPKGSFSTLEIQRTEQGDSAMYLCASIGAGHFNEKLFFGSGTQLSVL.

The V gene is TRBV4-1, the J gene TRBJ1-6; the D gene is possibly TRBD1 (5 bases). V dropped 7 bases and J dropped 0 bases, with 22 bases sitting between them. The germline V gene encodes CDR1 MGHRA and CDR2 YSYEKL. The CDR3 length is 19 residues. The CDR3 loop reads CASNLNVGGLDSYNSPLHF. In DNA, the CDR3 is TGCGCCAGCAACCTCAACGTCGGGGGGTTGGACTCCTATAATTCACCCCTCCACTTT.

V usage is TRBV29-1 and J usage is TRBJ1-2; D not certain. V shed 3 bases and J shed 4 bases, with 9 bases lying between them. The CDR3 is made up of 12 amino acids. Germline V CDR1 and CDR2: SQVTM, ANQGSEA. In DNA form, the CDR3 reads TGCAGCGTTGACCCGGAGAGCTATGGCTACACCTTC. Translation: CSVDPESYGYTF.

The chain joins TRBV4-2 to TRBJ2-7; 9 positions agree with TRBD1. Germline values: CDR1 LGHNA, CDR2 YNFKEQ. The CDR3 is made up of 15 amino acids. The J segment lost 2 bases and the V segment lost 4 bases, leaving 6 bases of the junction unmatched. The CDR3 sequence is CASSLPGQGAYEQYF. In DNA, the CDR3 is TGTGCCAGCAGCCTTCCGGGACAGGGAGCCTACGAGCAGTACTTC.

This chain uses TRBV4-1 with TRBJ2-1; TRBD1 aligns across 7 bases. V was pared by 3 bases and J by 9 bases, with 5 bases of the junction left unmatched. This CDR3 comprises 13 residues. CDR1 is MGHRA and CDR2 is YSYEKL in the germline V gene. Here the CDR3 reads CASSHPQGTEQFF. As DNA, the CDR3 is TGCGCCAGCAGCCATCCACAGGGGACTGAGCAGTTCTTC.

V and J are TRBV5-4 and TRBJ2-2; 7 bases agree with TRBD1. The CDR3 length is 15 residues. Germline CDR1 reads SGHNT; CDR2 reads YYREEE (reference sequence). Unmatched junction bases numbered 7, after V lost 3 bases and J lost 5 bases. The CDR3 region has the DNA TGTGCCAGCAGCTCCGAACTCAGGGGGACCGGGGAGCTGTTTTTT. Amino acids: CASSSELRGTGELFF.

The chain uses TRBV4-1 and TRBJ2-5, with D tentatively TRBD2 (6 bases). CDR3 size: 14 residues. The germline V gene encodes CDR1 MGHRA and CDR2 YSYEKL. The V gene lost 3 bases and the J gene lost 3 bases, with 11 bases spanning the gap. The CDR3 nucleotides are TGCGCCAGCAGCCAGAGAAGGGAGGAAGAGACCCAGTACTTC. Its translation is CASSQRREEETQYF.

In regard to this clone: A read error may produce the germline difference seen at one junction end. The J gene is TRBJ2-7, the V gene TRBV27, with 10 bases fitting TRBD2. The V gene's germline CDR1 is MNHEY and CDR2 SMNVEV (reference sequence). CDR3 length equals 15 residues. CDR3 residues: CASSLRAGGSYGQYF. Written as DNA, the CDR3 is TGTGCCAGCAGTTTACGAGCGGGAGGGTCCTACGGGCAGTACTTC.

J is TRBJ2-1 and V is TRBV5-1; D is perhaps TRBD2 (5 bases). The CDR3 runs to 14 residues. V was shortened by 9 bases and J by 4 bases, with 17 bases between the two germline ends. Germline V gene data show CDR1 as SGHRS and CDR2 as YFSETQ. The CDR3 reads CATTSETKYNEQFF. The CDR3 DNA is TGCGCCACCACGTCGGAGACTAAATACAATGAGCAGTTCTTC.

This chain connects TRBV29-1 to TRBJ1-1; D possibly corresponds to TRBD1 (6 bases). The germline CDR1 and CDR2 sequences are SQVTM and ANQGSEA. V shed 0 bases and J shed 3 bases, with 17 bases lying between them. CDR3 length equals 16 residues. CDR3 DNA: TGCAGCGTTGAAGAGTACGGGGGGCCCAGGGACACTGAAGCTTTCTTT. It codes for CSVEEYGGPRDTEAFF.